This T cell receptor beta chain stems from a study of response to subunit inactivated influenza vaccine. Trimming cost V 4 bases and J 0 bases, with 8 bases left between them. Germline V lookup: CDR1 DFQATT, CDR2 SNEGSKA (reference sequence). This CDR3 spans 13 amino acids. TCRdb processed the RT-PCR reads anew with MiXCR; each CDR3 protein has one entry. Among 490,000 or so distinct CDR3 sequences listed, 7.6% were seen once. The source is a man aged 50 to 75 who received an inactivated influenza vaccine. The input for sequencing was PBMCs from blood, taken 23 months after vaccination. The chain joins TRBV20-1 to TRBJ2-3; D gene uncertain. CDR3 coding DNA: TGCAGTGCTATGGAGTCTAGCACAGATACGCAGTATTTT. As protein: CSAMESSTDTQYF.